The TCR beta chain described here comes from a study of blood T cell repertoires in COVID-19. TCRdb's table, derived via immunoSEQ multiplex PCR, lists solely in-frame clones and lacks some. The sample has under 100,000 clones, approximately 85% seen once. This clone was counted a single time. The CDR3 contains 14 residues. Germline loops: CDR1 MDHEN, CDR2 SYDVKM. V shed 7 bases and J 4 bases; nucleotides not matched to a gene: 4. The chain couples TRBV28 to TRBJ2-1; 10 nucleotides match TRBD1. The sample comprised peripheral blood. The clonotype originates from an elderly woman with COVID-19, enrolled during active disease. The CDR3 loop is CASKTGGGYNEQFF. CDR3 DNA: TGTGCCAGCAAGACAGGGGGCGGTTACAATGAGCAGTTCTTC.